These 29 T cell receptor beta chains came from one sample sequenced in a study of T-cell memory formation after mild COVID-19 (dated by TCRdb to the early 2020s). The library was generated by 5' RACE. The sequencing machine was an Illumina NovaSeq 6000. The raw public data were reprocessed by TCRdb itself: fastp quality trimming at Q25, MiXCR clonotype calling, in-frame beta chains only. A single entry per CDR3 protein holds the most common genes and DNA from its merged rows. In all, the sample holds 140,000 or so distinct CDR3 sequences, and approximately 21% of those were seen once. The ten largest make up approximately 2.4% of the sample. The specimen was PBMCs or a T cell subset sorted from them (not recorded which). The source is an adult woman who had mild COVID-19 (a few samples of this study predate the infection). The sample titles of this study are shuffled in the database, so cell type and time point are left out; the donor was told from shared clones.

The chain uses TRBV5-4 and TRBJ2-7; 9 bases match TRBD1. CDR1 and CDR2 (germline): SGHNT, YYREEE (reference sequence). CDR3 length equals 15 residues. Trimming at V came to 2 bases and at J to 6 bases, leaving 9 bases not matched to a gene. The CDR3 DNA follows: TGTGCCAGCAGCTTATGGGACAGGGAAACGGGCGAGCAGTACTTC. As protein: CASSLWDRETGEQYF. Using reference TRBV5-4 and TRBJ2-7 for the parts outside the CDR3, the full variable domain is ETGVTQSPTHLIKTRGQQVTLRCSSQSGHNTVSWYQQALGQGPQFIFQYYREEENGRGNFPPRFSGLQFPNYSSELNVNALELDDSALYLCASSLWDRETGEQYFGPGTRLTVT.

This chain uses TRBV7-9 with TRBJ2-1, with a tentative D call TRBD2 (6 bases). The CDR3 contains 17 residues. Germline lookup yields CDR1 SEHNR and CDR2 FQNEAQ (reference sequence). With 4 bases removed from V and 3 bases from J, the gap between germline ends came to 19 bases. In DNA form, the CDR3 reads TGTGCCAGCAGCTCCAGAATGGGGGGAGTCTACTACAATGAGCAGTTCTTC. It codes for CASSSRMGGVYYNEQFF.

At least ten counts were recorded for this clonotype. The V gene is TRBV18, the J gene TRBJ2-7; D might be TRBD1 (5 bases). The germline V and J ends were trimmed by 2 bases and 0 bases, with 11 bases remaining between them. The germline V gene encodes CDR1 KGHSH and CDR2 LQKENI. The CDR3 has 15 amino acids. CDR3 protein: CASSPAGRSSYEQYF. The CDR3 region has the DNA TGTGCCAGCTCACCAGCAGGGCGAAGCTCCTACGAGCAGTACTTC.

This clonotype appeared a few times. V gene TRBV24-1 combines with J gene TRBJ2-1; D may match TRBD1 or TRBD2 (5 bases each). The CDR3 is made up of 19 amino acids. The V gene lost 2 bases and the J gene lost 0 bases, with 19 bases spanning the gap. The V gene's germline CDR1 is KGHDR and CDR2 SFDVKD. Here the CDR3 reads CATSDSLGPGTRSYNEQFF. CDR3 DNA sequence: TGTGCCACCAGTGATTCCCTCGGACCAGGGACCCGCTCCTACAATGAGCAGTTCTTC.

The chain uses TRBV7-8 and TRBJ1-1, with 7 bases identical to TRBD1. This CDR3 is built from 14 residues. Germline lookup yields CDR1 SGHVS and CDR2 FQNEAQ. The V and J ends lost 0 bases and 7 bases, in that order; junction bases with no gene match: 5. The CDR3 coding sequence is TGTGCCAGCAGCTTAGCGATTAGGGACAGTGAAGCTTTCTTT. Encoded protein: CASSLAIRDSEAFF.

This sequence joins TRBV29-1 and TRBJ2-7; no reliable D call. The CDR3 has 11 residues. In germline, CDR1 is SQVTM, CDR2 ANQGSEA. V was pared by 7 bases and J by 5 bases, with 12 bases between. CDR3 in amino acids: CSATGVHEQYF. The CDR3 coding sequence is TGCAGCGCCACTGGAGTACACGAGCAGTACTTC.

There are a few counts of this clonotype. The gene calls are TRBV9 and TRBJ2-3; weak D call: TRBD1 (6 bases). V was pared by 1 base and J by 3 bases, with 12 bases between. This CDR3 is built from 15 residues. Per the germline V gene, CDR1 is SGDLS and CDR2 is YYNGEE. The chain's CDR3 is CASSVSTGQTDTQYF. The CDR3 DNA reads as TGTGCCAGCAGCGTAAGCACAGGGCAAACAGATACGCAGTATTTT.

The CDR3 here is CASSAGTEYEQYF. In DNA, the CDR3 is TGTGCCAGCAGCGCCGGGACAGAATACGAGCAGTACTTC. J is TRBJ2-7 and V is TRBV9; the match to TRBD1 covers 7 bases. Trimming cost V 3 bases and J 4 bases; bases outside gene matches: 4. CDR1 SGDLS and CDR2 YYNGEE come from the germline V gene. The CDR3 is 13 amino acids.

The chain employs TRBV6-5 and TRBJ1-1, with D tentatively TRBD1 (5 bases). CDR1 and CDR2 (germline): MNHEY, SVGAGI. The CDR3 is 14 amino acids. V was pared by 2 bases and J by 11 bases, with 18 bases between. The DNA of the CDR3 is TGTGCCAGCAGTTACGCGGGGGAGGGTTTCAAGGCTTTCTTT. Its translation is CASSYAGEGFKAFF.

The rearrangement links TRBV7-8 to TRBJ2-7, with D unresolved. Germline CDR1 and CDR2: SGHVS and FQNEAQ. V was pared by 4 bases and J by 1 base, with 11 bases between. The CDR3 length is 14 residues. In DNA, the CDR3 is TGTGCCAGCAGCTCAAAACCTCTATCCTACGAGCAGTACTTC. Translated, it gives CASSSKPLSYEQYF.

In DNA form, the CDR3 reads TGTGCCAGCTCACCAGCCCTTCTGGGAGAGACCCAGTACTTC. Encoded protein: CASSPALLGETQYF. J is TRBJ2-5 and V is TRBV18; the D is unclear. The germline CDR1 and CDR2 sequences are KGHSH and LQKENI. CDR3 length equals 14 residues. The germline V and J ends were trimmed by 2 bases and 4 bases, with 11 bases remaining between them.

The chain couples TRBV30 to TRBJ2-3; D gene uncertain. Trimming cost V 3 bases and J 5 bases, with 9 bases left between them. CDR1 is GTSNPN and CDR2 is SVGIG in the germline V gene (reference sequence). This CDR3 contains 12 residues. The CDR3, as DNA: TGTGCCTGGAGCCCCGTGGTAGATACGCAGTATTTT. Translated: CAWSPVVDTQYF.

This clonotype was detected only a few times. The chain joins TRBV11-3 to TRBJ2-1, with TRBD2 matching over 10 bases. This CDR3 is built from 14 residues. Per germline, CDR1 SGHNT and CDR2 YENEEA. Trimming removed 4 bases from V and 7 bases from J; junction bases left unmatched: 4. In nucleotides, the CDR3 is TGTGCCAGCAGCTCTAGCGGGAGCGAGAATGAGCAGTTCTTC. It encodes CASSSSGSENEQFF.

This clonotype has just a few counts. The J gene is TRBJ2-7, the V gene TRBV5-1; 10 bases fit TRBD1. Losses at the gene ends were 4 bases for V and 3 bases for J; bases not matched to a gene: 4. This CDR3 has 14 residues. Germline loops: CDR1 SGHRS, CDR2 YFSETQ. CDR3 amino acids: CASSRGQGVYEQYF. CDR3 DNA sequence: TGCGCCAGCAGCCGTGGACAGGGGGTCTACGAGCAGTACTTC.

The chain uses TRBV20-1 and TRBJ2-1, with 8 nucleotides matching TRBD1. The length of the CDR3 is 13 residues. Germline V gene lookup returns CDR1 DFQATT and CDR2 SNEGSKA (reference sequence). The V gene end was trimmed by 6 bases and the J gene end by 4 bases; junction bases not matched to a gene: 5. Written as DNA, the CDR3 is TGCAGTGCGCCAGGACAGGGTTACAATGAGCAGTTCTTC. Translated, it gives CSAPGQGYNEQFF.

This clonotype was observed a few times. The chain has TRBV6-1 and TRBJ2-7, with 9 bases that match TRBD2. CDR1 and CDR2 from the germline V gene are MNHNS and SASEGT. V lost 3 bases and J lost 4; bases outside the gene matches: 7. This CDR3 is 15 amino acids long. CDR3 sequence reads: CASSEGSGSFYEQYF. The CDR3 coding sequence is TGTGCCAGCAGTGAGGGTAGCGGGAGCTTTTACGAGCAGTACTTC.

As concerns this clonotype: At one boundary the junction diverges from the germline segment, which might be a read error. Here the CDR3 DNA reads TGTGCCAGCAGCCTCCGGGGTAGCTACCATGAGCAGTTCTTC. This sequence encodes CASSLRGSYHEQFF. The gene calls are TRBV14 and TRBJ2-1; weak D call: TRBD2 (5 bases). There are 14 residues in the CDR3. Germline CDR1 and CDR2: SGHDN and FVKESK.

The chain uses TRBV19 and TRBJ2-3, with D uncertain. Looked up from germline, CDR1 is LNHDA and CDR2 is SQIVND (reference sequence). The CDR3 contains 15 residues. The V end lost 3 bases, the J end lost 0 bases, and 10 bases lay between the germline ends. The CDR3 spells CASSMAALSTDTQYF. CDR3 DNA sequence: TGTGCCAGTAGTATGGCCGCGCTTAGCACAGATACGCAGTATTTT.

This CDR3 reads CATGTSGPYEQYF. The CDR3 nucleotides read TGTGCCACCGGGACTAGCGGACCCTACGAGCAGTACTTC. The rearrangement links TRBV10-3 to TRBJ2-7; TRBD2 agrees at 11 bases. The germline V gene has CDR1 ENHRY and CDR2 SYGVKD. CDR3 length: 13 amino acids. V was clipped by 10 bases and J by 2 bases; unmatched bases: 4.

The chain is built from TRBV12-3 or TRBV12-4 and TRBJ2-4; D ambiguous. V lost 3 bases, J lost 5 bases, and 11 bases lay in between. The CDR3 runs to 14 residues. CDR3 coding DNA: TGTGCCAGCAGTTTTGGCGGCCCTGAAAACATTCAGTACTTC. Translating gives CASSFGGPENIQYF.

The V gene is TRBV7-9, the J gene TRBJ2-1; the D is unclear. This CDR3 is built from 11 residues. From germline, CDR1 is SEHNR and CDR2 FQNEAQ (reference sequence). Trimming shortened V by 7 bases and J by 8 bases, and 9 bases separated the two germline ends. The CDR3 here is CASTLGDEQFF. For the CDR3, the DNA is TGTGCCAGCACCCTCGGCGATGAGCAGTTCTTC. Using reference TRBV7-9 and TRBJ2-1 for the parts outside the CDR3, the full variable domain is DTGVSQNPRHKITKRGQNVTFRCDPISEHNRLYWYRQTLGQGPEFLTYFQNEAQLEKSRLLSDRFSAERPKGSFSTLEIQRTEQGDSAMYLCASTLGDEQFFGPGTRLTVL.

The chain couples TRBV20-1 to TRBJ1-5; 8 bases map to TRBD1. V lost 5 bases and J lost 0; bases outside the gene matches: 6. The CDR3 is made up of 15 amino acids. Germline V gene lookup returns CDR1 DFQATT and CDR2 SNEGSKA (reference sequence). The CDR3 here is CSAVAGGYSNQPQHF. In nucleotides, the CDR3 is TGCAGTGCTGTCGCAGGGGGCTATAGCAATCAGCCCCAGCATTTT.

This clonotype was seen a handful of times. CDR3 sequence reads: CSVEDRGPRTGWYTEAFF. The CDR3 DNA reads TGCAGCGTTGAAGATAGGGGCCCCCGGACAGGGTGGTACACTGAAGCTTTCTTT. The chain is built from TRBV29-1 and TRBJ1-1; 8 bases line up with TRBD1. Trimming took 0 bases from V and 3 from J; bases not matched to a gene: 15. CDR3 size: 18 residues. CDR1 and CDR2 from the germline V gene are SQVTM and ANQGSEA.

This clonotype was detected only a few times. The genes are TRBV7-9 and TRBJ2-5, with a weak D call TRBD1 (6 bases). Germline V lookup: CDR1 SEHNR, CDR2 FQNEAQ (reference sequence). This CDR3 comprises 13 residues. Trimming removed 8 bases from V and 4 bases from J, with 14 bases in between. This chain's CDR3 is CASDRWSGETQYF. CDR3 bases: TGTGCCAGCGACAGGTGGAGTGGAGAGACCCAGTACTTC. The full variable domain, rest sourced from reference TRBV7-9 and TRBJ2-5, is DTGVSQNPRHKITKRGQNVTFRCDPISEHNRLYWYRQTLGQGPEFLTYFQNEAQLEKSRLLSDRFSAERPKGSFSTLEIQRTEQGDSAMYLCASDRWSGETQYFGPGTRLLVL.

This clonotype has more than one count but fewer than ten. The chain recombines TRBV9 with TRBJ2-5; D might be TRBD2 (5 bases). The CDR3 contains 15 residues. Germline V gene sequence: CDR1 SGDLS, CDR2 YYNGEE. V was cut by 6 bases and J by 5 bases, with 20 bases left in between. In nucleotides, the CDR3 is TGTGCCAGCATCGAAGAAGGAGGCCCCTGGGAGACCCAGTACTTC. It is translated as CASIEEGGPWETQYF.

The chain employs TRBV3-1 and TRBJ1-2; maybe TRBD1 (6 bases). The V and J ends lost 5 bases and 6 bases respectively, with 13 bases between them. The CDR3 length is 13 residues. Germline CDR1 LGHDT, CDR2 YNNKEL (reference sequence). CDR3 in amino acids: CASSTRQANGYTF. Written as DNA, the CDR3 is TGTGCCAGCAGCACGCGACAGGCGAATGGCTACACCTTC. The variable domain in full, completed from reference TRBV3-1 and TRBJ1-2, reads DTAVSQTPKYLVTQMGNDKSIKCEQNLGHDTMYWYKQDSKKFLKIMFSYNNKELIINETVPNRFSPKSPDKAHLNLHINSLELGDSAVYFCASSTRQANGYTFGSGTRLTVV.

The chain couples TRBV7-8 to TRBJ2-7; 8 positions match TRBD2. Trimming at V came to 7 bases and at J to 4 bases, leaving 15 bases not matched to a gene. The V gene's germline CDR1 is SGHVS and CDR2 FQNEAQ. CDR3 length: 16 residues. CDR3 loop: CASTRSASGSSYEQYF. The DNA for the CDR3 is TGTGCCAGCACCCGGTCGGCCAGCGGGAGTAGTTACGAGCAGTACTTC.

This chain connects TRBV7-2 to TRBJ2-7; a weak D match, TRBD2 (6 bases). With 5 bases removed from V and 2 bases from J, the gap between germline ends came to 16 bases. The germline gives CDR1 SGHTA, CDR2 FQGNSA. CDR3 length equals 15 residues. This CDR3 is CASSQSGPIPYEQYF. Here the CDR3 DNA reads TGTGCCAGCAGCCAGAGCGGGCCAATCCCCTACGAGCAGTACTTC.

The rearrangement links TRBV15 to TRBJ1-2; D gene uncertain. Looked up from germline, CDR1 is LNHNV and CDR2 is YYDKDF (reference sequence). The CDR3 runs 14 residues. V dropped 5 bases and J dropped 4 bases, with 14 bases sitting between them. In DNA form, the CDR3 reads TGTGCCACCAGCTCCCCGAGGACCCCCTATGGCTACACCTTC. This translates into CATSSPRTPYGYTF. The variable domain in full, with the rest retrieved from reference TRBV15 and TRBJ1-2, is DAMVIQNPRYQVTQFGKPVTLSCSQTLNHNVMYWYQQKSSQAPKLLFHYYDKDFNNEADTPDNFQSRRPNTSFCFLDIRSPGLGDTAMYLCATSSPRTPYGYTFGSGTRLTVV.